The rows below give T cell receptor beta chains drawn from one sample of a study of blood T cell repertoires in COVID-19. Profiling relied on immunoSEQ multiplex PCR, and the TCRdb table lists in-frame clones only, not all of them. The data show about 280,000 clones, approximately 91% seen once. The sequenced sample was peripheral blood. The receptors stem from a young man with active or convalescent COVID-19. CDR3s include the opening cysteine and the closing phenylalanine or tryptophan. D genes are given only for firm matches. Not every row has a clone size; where given, it reads once, few, many or a size class.

>TRBJ1-2|-|TRBV29-1|-
CSVEDRGNYGYTF
TGCAGCGTTGAAGATCGGGGGAACTATGGCTACACCTTC
>TRBJ2-1|-|TRBV11-2|-
CASSPGGGGQYNEQFF
TGTGCCAGCAGCCCCGGGGGCGGGGGCCAGTACAATGAGCAGTTCTTC
>TRBJ2-3|-|TRBV4-3|TRBD1
CASSQDIGGTGSTDTQYF
TGCGCCAGCAGCCAAGATATTGGAGGGACAGGGTCCACAGATACGCAGTATTTT
>TRBJ1-3|few|TRBV19|-
CASSILQALSGNTIYF
TGTGCCAGTAGTATCTTACAGGCCCTCTCTGGAAACACCATATATTTT
>TRBJ2-1|-|TRBV11-3|TRBD1
CASSVTGGKLNEQFF
TGTGCCAGCAGCGTAACAGGGGGCAAACTCAATGAGCAGTTCTTC
>TRBJ2-5|-|TRBV7-8|-
CASSSLQNQETQYF
TGTGCCAGCAGCTCCCTCCAGAATCAAGAGACCCAGTACTTC
>TRBJ1-3|-|TRBV6-5|-
CASSSTGLRGDTIYF
TGTGCCAGCAGTTCTACAGGGCTACGAGGAGACACCATATATTTT
>TRBJ2-3|-|TRBV27|TRBD2
CASTPFWGGGAITDTQYF
TGTGCCAGCACCCCCTTCTGGGGCGGGGGGGCCATCACAGATACGCAGTATTTT
>TRBJ1-2|-|TRBV27|-
CASSFRQRDGYTF
TGTGCCAGCAGTTTTAGGCAGCGTGATGGCTACACCTTC
>TRBJ1-5|-|TRBV7-9|-
CASSFLDQPQHF
TGTGCCAGCAGCTTTCTAGATCAGCCCCAGCATTTT
>TRBJ1-2|few|TRBV19|TRBD1
CASSIWTGRHGYTF
TGTGCCAGTAGTATTTGGACAGGGAGGCATGGCTACACCTTC
>TRBJ2-7|-|TRBV11-2|TRBD1
CASSPRQGRSYEQYF
TGTGCCAGCAGCCCGCGACAGGGCCGCTCCTACGAGCAGTACTTC
>TRBJ2-2|few|TRBV7-8|TRBD2
CASSLGTSFRVGELFF
TGTGCCAGCAGCTTAGGGACTAGCTTTCGGGTCGGGGAGCTGTTTTTT
>TRBJ1-6|-|TRBV7-2|TRBD1
CASSLAWQGGFSPLHF
TGTGCCAGCAGCTTAGCGTGGCAGGGGGGATTTTCACCCCTCCACTTT
>TRBJ1-6|-|TRBV18|-
CASSPQDSNSPLHF
TGTGCCAGCTCACCACAGGACAGTAATTCACCCCTCCACTTT
>TRBJ1-1|-|TRBV7-9|-
CASSRTPGKDTEAFF
TGTGCCAGCAGTCGAACTCCGGGGAAGGACACTGAAGCTTTCTTT
>TRBJ2-4|-|TRBV25-1|-
CASSGEPTAKNIQYF
TGTGCCAGCAGTGGGGAGCCTACAGCCAAAAACATTCAGTACTTC
>TRBJ1-2|-|TRBV29-1|-
CSVEDSGAHLQNYGYTF
TGCAGCGTTGAAGATAGCGGGGCCCACCTACAAAACTATGGCTACACCTTC
>TRBJ2-7|-|TRBV7-2|TRBD2
CASSLVAGGSEQYF
TGTGCCAGCAGCTTAGTTGCGGGGGGGTCCGAGCAGTACTTC